The clone carrying this TCR beta chain was recorded at least ten times. The sample originates from a study of T cells in Graves' hyperthyroidism and ophthalmopathy. Trimming took off 5 bases at V and 8 bases at J, with 23 bases between the two ends. The CDR3 contains 16 residues. CDR1 is MDHEN, CDR2 SYDVKM, per germline. TCR beta CDR3 region amplification was performed from RNA transcripts. RT-PCR in the first round (using the HTBI primer set) targeted the TCR CDR3. TCRdb used MiXCR to reprocess the multiplex PCR reads, holding one entry per CDR3 protein. The sample records about 210,000 distinct CDR3 sequences, approximately 17% being singletons.

Sequenced input: blood. This receptor was identified in a man aged 45-65 years with Graves' hyperthyroidism. The chain recombines TRBV28 with TRBJ2-3; maybe TRBD2 (7 bases). CDR3 protein: CASSTLTGSRETTQYF. CDR3 nucleotides: TGTGCCAGCAGTACCCTCACAGGGTCGCGGGAGACTACGCAGTATTTT.